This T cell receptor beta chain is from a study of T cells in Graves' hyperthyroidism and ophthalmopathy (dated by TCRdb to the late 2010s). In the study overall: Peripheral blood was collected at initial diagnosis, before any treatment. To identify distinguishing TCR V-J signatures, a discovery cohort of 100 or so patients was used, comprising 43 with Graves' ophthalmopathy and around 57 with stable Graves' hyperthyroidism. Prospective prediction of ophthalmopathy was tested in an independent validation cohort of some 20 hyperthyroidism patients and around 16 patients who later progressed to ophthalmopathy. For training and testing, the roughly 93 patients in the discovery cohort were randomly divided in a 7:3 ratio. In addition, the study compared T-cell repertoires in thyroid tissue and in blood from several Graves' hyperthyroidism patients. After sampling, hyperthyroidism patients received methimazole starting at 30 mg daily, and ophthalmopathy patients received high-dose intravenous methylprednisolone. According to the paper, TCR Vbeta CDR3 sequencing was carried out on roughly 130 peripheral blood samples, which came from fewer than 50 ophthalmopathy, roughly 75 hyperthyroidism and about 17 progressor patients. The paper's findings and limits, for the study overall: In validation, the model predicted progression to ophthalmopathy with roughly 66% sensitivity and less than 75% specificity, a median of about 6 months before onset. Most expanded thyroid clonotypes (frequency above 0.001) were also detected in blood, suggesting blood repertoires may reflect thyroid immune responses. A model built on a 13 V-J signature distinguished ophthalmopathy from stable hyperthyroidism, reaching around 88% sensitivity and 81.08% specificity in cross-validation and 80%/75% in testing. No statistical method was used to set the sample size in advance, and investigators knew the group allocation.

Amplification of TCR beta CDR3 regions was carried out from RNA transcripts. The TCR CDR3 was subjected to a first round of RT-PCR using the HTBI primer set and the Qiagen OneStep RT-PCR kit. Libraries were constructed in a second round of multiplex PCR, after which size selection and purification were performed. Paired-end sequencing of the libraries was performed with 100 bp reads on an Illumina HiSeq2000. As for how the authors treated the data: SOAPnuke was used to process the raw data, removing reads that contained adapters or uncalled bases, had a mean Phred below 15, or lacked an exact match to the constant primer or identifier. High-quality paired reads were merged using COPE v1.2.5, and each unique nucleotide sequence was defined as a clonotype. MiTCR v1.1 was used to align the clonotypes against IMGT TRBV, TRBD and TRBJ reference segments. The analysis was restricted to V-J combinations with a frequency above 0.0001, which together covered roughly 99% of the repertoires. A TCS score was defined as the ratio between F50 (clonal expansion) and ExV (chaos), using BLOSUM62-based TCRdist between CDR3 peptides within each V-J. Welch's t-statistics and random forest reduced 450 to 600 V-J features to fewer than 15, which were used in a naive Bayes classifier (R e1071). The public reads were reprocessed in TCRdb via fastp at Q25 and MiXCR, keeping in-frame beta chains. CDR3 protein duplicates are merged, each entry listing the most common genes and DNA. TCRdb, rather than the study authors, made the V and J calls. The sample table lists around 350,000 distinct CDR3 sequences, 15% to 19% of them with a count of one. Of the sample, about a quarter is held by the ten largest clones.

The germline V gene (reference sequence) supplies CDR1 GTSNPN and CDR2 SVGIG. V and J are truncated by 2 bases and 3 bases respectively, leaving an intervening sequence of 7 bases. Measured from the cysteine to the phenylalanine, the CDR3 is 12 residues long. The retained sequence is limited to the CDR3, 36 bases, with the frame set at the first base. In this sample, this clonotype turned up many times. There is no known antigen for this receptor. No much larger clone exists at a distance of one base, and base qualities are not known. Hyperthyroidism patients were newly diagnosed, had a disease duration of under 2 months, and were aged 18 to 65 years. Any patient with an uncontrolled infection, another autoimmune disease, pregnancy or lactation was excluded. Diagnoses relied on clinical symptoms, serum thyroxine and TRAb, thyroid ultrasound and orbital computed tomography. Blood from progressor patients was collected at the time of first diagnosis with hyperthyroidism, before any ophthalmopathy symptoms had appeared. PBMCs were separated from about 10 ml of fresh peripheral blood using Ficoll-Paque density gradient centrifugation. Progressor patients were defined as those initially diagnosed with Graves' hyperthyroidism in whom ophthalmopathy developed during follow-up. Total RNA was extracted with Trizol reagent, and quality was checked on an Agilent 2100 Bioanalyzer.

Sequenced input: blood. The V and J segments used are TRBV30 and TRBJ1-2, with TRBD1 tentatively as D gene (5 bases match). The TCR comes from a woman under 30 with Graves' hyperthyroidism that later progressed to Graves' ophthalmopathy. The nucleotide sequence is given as TGTGCCTGGAGTACGGGGGACTATGGCTACACCTTC. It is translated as CAWSTGDYGYTF.